Shown below are 12 T cell receptor beta chains from a single sample sequenced in a study of T cell responses to AZD1222 COVID-19 vaccine. TCRdb keeps only in-frame clones here, not all; method: immunoSEQ multiplex PCR. The sample includes fewer than 150,000 clones, around 87% of them seen just once. The sample in question was peripheral blood, obtained on day 0 of AZD1222 vaccination. Source of these receptors: an adult in good health.

The V call is TRBV6-1, the J call TRBJ1-5; D not resolved. In germline, CDR1 is MNHNS, CDR2 SASEGT. Trimming pared 3 bases from V and 1 base from J, leaving 10 bases between. The CDR3 has 15 amino acids. This CDR3 reads CASSDMVLSNQPQHF. In DNA form, the CDR3 reads TGTGCCAGCAGTGATATGGTGTTGAGCAATCAGCCCCAGCATTTT.

The chain recombines TRBV6-2 or TRBV6-3 with TRBJ2-7, with TRBD1 identical over 8 bases. The CDR3 length is 13 residues. V gave up 6 bases and J gave up 3 bases; unmatched junction bases: 4. CDR1 is MNHEY, CDR2 SVGEGT, per germline. The CDR3 sequence is CASSPGQVYEQYF. CDR3 in DNA: TGTGCCAGCAGCCCGGGACAGGTCTACGAGCAGTACTTC.

This chain uses TRBV7-8 with TRBJ1-1; D gene uncertain. From germline, CDR1 is SGHVS and CDR2 FQNEAQ. The CDR3 is made up of 13 amino acids. V gave up 1 base and J gave up 1 base, with 4 bases separating them. The CDR3 here is CASSLGQNTEAFF. In DNA form, the CDR3 reads TGTGCCAGCAGCTTAGGACAGAACACTGAAGCTTTCTTT. The whole variable domain, remainder taken from reference TRBV7-8 and TRBJ1-1, is GAGVSQSPRYKVAKRGQDVALRCDPISGHVSLFWYQQALGQGPEFLTYFQNEAQLDKSGLPSDRFFAERPEGSVSTLKIQRTQQEDSAVYLCASSLGQNTEAFFGQGTRLTVV.

This clone has a handful of counts. This sequence joins TRBV30 and TRBJ1-5; 9 nucleotides agree with TRBD1. The germline V gene encodes CDR1 GTSNPN and CDR2 SVGIG (reference sequence). The CDR3 runs 16 residues. Trimming took 1 base from V and 3 from J; bases not matched to a gene: 7. The DNA for the CDR3 is TGTGCCTGGAGTGCCGGGACAGGGTCCTCCAATCAGCCCCAGCATTTT. This encodes CAWSAGTGSSNQPQHF.

This chain uses TRBV5-5 with TRBJ1-1; no firm D call. With 0 bases removed from V and 1 base from J, the gap between germline ends came to 16 bases. This CDR3 has 17 amino acids. CDR1 and CDR2 from the germline V gene are SGHKS and YYEKEE (reference sequence). The CDR3 loop reads CASSLGWAGRGNTEAFF. DNA of the CDR3: TGTGCCAGCAGCTTGGGGTGGGCAGGCCGGGGGAACACTGAAGCTTTCTTT.

This rearrangement joins TRBV3-1 (or the pseudogene TRBV3-2) to TRBJ2-7; D tentatively reads TRBD1 or TRBD2 (5 bases each). Trimming shortened V by 1 base and J by 5 bases, and 12 bases separated the two germline ends. CDR3 size: 14 residues. CDR1 and CDR2 (germline): LGHDT, YNNKEL (reference sequence). This CDR3 is CASSQGSRDHEQYF. CDR3 bases: TGTGCCAGCAGCCAAGGGTCGAGGGACCACGAGCAGTACTTC.

The count of this clone is one. CDR3 sequence: CASSPPLGQSYEQYF. The CDR3 coding sequence is TGTGCCAGCAGTCCTCCCCTGGGGCAGTCCTACGAGCAGTACTTC. The genes are TRBV25-1 and TRBJ2-7; D is possibly TRBD1 (5 bases). Germline CDR1 reads MGHDK; CDR2 reads SYGVNS. The CDR3 runs to 15 residues. V was clipped by 5 bases and J by 1 base, with 15 bases between them.

V gene TRBV6-5 combines with J gene TRBJ2-5; D ambiguous. Per germline, CDR1 MNHEY and CDR2 SVGAGI. This CDR3 has 12 residues. With 8 bases removed from V and 5 bases from J, the gap between germline ends came to 12 bases. CDR3 nucleotides: TGTGCCAGCGTTTGGGGTGGTGAGACCCAGTACTTC. Residues: CASVWGGETQYF.

This clone was seen only once. This rearrangement joins TRBV7-2 to TRBJ2-1; the match to TRBD2 covers 11 bases. The CDR3 has 18 residues. CDR1 SGHTA and CDR2 FQGNSA come from the germline V gene. The junction had 11 bases not matched to a gene; V was cut back by 0 bases and J by 7 bases. CDR3 sequence reads: CASSLAPSGGPLRNEQFF. The CDR3 nucleotides read TGTGCCAGCAGCTTAGCGCCTAGCGGGGGGCCCCTGAGGAATGAGCAGTTCTTC.

V gene TRBV7-2 combines with J gene TRBJ2-7; no definite D call. Germline V lookup: CDR1 SGHTA, CDR2 FQGNSA. The CDR3 consists of 12 residues. Trimming removed 1 base at V and 7 bases at J, with 8 bases between. CDR3 amino acids: CASSLGGGEQYF. The CDR3 region has the DNA TGTGCCAGCAGCTTAGGCGGTGGGGAGCAGTACTTC.

The chain carries TRBV19 and TRBJ1-3; 8 bases match TRBD1. The CDR3 sequence is 14 residues long. The junction had 0 bases not matched to a gene; V was cut back by 3 bases and J by 2 bases. CDR1 and CDR2 (germline): LNHDA, SQIVND (reference sequence). The CDR3 DNA is TGTGCCAGTAGTATGGACAGGGCTGGAAACACCATATATTTT. It codes for CASSMDRAGNTIYF.

The chain has TRBV7-2 and TRBJ1-2; D is unclear. Trimming stripped 4 bases from V and 3 bases from J, with 18 bases between. The germline V gene has CDR1 SGHTA and CDR2 FQGNSA. The CDR3 loop spans 16 amino acids. Written as DNA, the CDR3 is TGTGCCAGCAGCTCGAGCTCGGCCGGGTCCTACTATGGCTACACCTTC. Translating it yields CASSSSSAGSYYGYTF.